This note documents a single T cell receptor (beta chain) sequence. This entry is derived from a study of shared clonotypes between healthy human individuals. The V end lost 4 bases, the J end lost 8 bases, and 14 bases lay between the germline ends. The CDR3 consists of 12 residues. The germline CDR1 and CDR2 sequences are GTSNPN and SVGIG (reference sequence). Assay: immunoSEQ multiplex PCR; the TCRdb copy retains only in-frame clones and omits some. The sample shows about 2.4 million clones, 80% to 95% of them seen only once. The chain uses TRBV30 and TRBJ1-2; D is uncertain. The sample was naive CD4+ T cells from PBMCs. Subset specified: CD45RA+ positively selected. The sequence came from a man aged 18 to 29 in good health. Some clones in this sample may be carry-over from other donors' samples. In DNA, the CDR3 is TGTGCCTGGAAGTACATCCCGGAGGGCTACACCTTC. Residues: CAWKYIPEGYTF.